Below are 27 T cell receptor beta chains sequenced from a single sample in a study of shared T cell receptors in the human thymus. Clones were read by immunoSEQ multiplex PCR, and TCRdb kept only the in-frame ones, dropping some. Of some 700,000 clones listed, 75% to 90% are singletons. These data were likewise used in another study, on human thymus T cells.

Sequencing used thymocytes. The receptor set was obtained from a girl in the first two years of life with a congenital heart defect.

The chain combines TRBV2 with TRBJ1-2, with TRBD1 matching over 7 bases. Unmatched junction bases numbered 12, after V lost 6 bases and J lost 2 bases. Looked up from germline, CDR1 is SNHLY and CDR2 is FYNNEI. CDR3 length: 16 amino acids. CDR3 coding DNA: TGTGCCAGCAGACCCCGGACAGGTCTTACCAACTATGGCTACACCTTC. Protein product: CASRPRTGLTNYGYTF.

The chain carries TRBV13 and TRBJ1-2; D is ambiguous. This CDR3 comprises 12 residues. Germline V lookup: CDR1 PRHDT, CDR2 FYEKMQ (reference sequence). V lost 0 bases and J 7 bases, leaving 6 bases between the germline ends. The CDR3 nucleotides read TGTGCCAGCAGCTTAGGTTCCCTTGGCTACACCTTC. This encodes CASSLGSLGYTF.

This chain links TRBV28 with TRBJ2-7; no firm D call. V dropped 3 bases and J dropped 7 bases, with 13 bases sitting between them. CDR1 is MDHEN, CDR2 SYDVKM, per germline. The CDR3 contains 13 residues. CDR3 amino acids: CASSFVGVWEQYF. The CDR3, as DNA: TGTGCCAGCAGTTTCGTGGGCGTCTGGGAGCAGTACTTC. The full variable domain, completed using reference TRBV28 and TRBJ2-7, is DVKVTQSSRYLVKRTGEKVFLECVQDMDHENMFWYRQDPGLGLRLIYFSYDVKMKEKGDIPEGYSVSREKKERFSLILESASTNQTSMYLCASSFVGVWEQYFGPGTRLTVT.

This chain links TRBV5-1 with TRBJ1-2, with a tentative D call TRBD1 (6 bases). V lost 0 bases to trimming and J lost 8 bases, with 14 bases between them. In germline, CDR1 is SGHRS, CDR2 YFSETQ. The CDR3 consists of 14 residues. The CDR3 DNA reads TGCGCCAGCAGCTTGGGACAGGCGAAGGAGGGCTACACCTTC. Translated, it gives CASSLGQAKEGYTF.

This rearrangement joins TRBV19 to TRBJ2-3; possible D gene TRBD1, 5 bases. V lost 0 bases to trimming and J lost 4 bases, with 20 bases between them. This CDR3 is 18 amino acids long. Germline V gives CDR1 LNHDA, CDR2 SQIVND (reference sequence). As DNA, the CDR3 is TGTGCCAGTAGTATAGAAGGCCCAGGTAGCAAGGGGCCAGATACGCAGTATTTT. Its protein product is CASSIEGPGSKGPDTQYF.

The rearrangement joins TRBV13 to TRBJ2-3, with D perhaps TRBD1 (7 bases). Germline CDR1 and CDR2: PRHDT and FYEKMQ (reference sequence). This CDR3 is built from 16 residues. The germline V and J ends were trimmed by 5 bases and 1 base, with 16 bases remaining between them. The CDR3 coding sequence is TGTGCCAGCAGCGCCAGGGGGGACATACGCACAGATACGCAGTATTTT. Translating it yields CASSARGDIRTDTQYF.

V is TRBV27 and J is TRBJ2-1; perhaps TRBD1 as D (7 bases). Germline-derived CDR1 and CDR2 are MNHEY and SMNVEV (reference sequence). The CDR3 extends over 15 amino acids. Trimming took 5 bases from V and 0 from J, leaving 11 bases between them. DNA of the CDR3: TGTGCCAGCAGTCAGGGGGGCCTCTCCTACAATGAGCAGTTCTTC. Its translation is CASSQGGLSYNEQFF.

The CDR3 loop is CASSLSTREMPGAYEQYF. CDR3 sequence (DNA): TGTGCCAGCAGCTTATCAACCAGGGAAATGCCCGGTGCCTACGAGCAGTACTTC. The rearrangement links TRBV7-9 to TRBJ2-7; perhaps TRBD1 as D (5 bases). The V gene lost 2 bases and the J gene lost 2 bases, with 22 bases spanning the gap. The germline gives CDR1 SEHNR, CDR2 FQNEAQ (reference sequence). CDR3 length equals 18 residues. The full variable domain, in which reference TRBV7-9 and TRBJ2-7 provide the parts outside the CDR3, is DTGVSQNPRHKITKRGQNVTFRCDPISEHNRLYWYRQTLGQGPEFLTYFQNEAQLEKSRLLSDRFSAERPKGSFSTLEIQRTEQGDSAMYLCASSLSTREMPGAYEQYFGPGTRLTVT.

The CDR3 bases are TGTGCCAGCAGTTACGCGGGGGGGTACTCCTACGAGCAGTACTTC. Translating it yields CASSYAGGYSYEQYF. The rearrangement links TRBV6-5 to TRBJ2-7, with TRBD2 identical over 9 bases. The CDR3 runs 15 residues. V shed 2 bases, J shed 0 bases, and the junction held 2 bases outside the gene matches. The germline CDR1 and CDR2 sequences are MNHEY and SVGAGI.

The chain employs TRBV19 and TRBJ1-2; possibly TRBD1 for D (5 bases). The V gene lost 8 bases and the J gene lost 6 bases, with 10 bases spanning the gap. Germline V gene data show CDR1 as LNHDA and CDR2 as SQIVND (reference sequence). The CDR3 sequence is 11 residues long. This chain's CDR3 is CASGRVNGYTF. The CDR3, as DNA: TGTGCCAGTGGCAGGGTTAATGGCTACACCTTC.

V is TRBV6-6 and J is TRBJ1-2, with 7 bases matching TRBD1. J gave up 5 bases and V 2 bases, and 11 bases lay outside the gene matches. CDR3 size: 16 residues. Germline V gene sequence: CDR1 MNHNY, CDR2 SVGAGI (reference sequence). The CDR3 coding sequence is TGTGCCAGCAGTTACGAGGGGACAGACCCGTGGTATGGCTACACCTTC. This sequence encodes CASSYEGTDPWYGYTF.

The chain has TRBV13 and TRBJ2-1; TRBD1 matches at 12 bases. This CDR3 contains 16 residues. Germline lookup yields CDR1 PRHDT and CDR2 FYEKMQ (reference sequence). J gave up 10 bases and V 6 bases, and 13 bases lay outside the gene matches. This CDR3 reads CASRPEGQGAQREQFF. CDR3 DNA sequence: TGTGCCAGCAGGCCCGAGGGACAGGGGGCCCAAAGGGAGCAGTTCTTC.

The chain uses TRBV7-2 and TRBJ1-2; no definite D call. V lost 2 bases and J lost 4, with 8 bases in between. This CDR3 is built from 13 residues. Germline V gives CDR1 SGHTA, CDR2 FQGNSA. The CDR3 nucleotides are TGTGCCAGCAGCTTAAGCGGAATCTATGGCTACACCTTC. Amino acid sequence: CASSLSGIYGYTF.

The chain has TRBV28 and TRBJ2-5; 11 nucleotides line up with TRBD2. The V segment lost 3 bases and the J segment 5 bases; nucleotides outside the gene matches: 14. The CDR3 has 18 residues. CDR1 MDHEN and CDR2 SYDVKM come from the germline V gene. DNA of the CDR3: TGTGCCAGCAGTTTCCGACTAGCGGGGTTTCCCGAGGGGGAGACCCAGTACTTC. Its translation is CASSFRLAGFPEGETQYF.

The chain recombines TRBV6-1 with TRBJ2-5; D is unresolved. The assigned J gene may be wrong: the sequence end matches TRBJ2-7 better. The germline CDR1 and CDR2 sequences are MNHNS and SASEGT. This CDR3 is 11 amino acids long. The CDR3 region has the DNA TGTGCCAGCAGCTATTACTACGAGCAGTACTTC. Translated, it gives CASSYYYEQYF.

V gene TRBV9 combines with J gene TRBJ2-2; D is unclear. Trimming stripped 6 bases from V and 1 base from J, with 19 bases between. In germline, CDR1 is SGDLS, CDR2 YYNGEE. The CDR3 contains 17 residues. The CDR3 loop reads CASTVHDSEKNTGELFF. The CDR3 DNA reads TGTGCCAGCACCGTCCATGACTCCGAGAAGAACACCGGGGAGCTGTTTTTT. Looking up the rest from reference TRBV9 and TRBJ2-2 gives the full variable domain: DSGVTQTPKHLITATGQRVTLRCSPRSGDLSVYWYQQSLDQGLQFLIQYYNGEERAKGNILERFSAQQFPDLHSELNLSSLELGDSALYFCASTVHDSEKNTGELFFGEGSRLTVL.

The chain uses TRBV7-8 and TRBJ1-2; a possible D gene is TRBD1 (5 bases). This CDR3 comprises 15 residues. Germline V gene lookup returns CDR1 SGHVS and CDR2 FQNEAQ. The V end lost 5 bases, the J end lost 2 bases, and 15 bases lay between the germline ends. The CDR3 coding sequence is TGTGCCAGCAGCCCAGAGGACAAGCCGAACTATGGCTACACCTTC. It specifies CASSPEDKPNYGYTF.

The chain links TRBV14 to TRBJ1-2; D gene ambiguous. The CDR3 runs to 15 residues. CDR1 is SGHDN and CDR2 is FVKESK in the germline V gene. Between the trimmed V and J ends, which lost 4 bases and 4 bases, there was a span of 16 bases. This CDR3 reads CASSPKDRGSYGYTF. The DNA for the CDR3 is TGTGCCAGCAGCCCTAAAGACCGGGGTTCCTATGGCTACACCTTC.

V gene TRBV19 combines with J gene TRBJ1-6, with 7 bases that match TRBD1. The CDR3 is 15 residues long. Germline CDR1 reads LNHDA; CDR2 reads SQIVND (reference sequence). V lost 6 bases to trimming and J lost 10 bases; unmatched junction nucleotides: 12. Written as DNA, the CDR3 is TGTGCCAGTAGCGAAGTCCGACAGGGTAAATCACCCCTCCACTTT. It codes for CASSEVRQGKSPLHF.

The chain recombines TRBV7-2 with TRBJ2-3, with D possibly TRBD2 on 5 matching bases. CDR1 is SGHTA, CDR2 FQGNSA, per germline. V shed 4 bases and J shed 1 base, with 24 bases lying between them. This CDR3 has 19 residues. The CDR3 is CASSSIYPRWPRGTDTQYF. For the CDR3, the DNA is TGTGCCAGCAGCTCGATATATCCCCGGTGGCCGAGGGGCACAGATACGCAGTATTTT.

The CDR3 region has the DNA TGTGCCAGCAGTTCGGGACAGGGGGCTGGGTATGGCTACACCTTC. It yields the protein CASSSGQGAGYGYTF. This chain links TRBV27 with TRBJ1-2; TRBD1 aligns across 12 bases. The germline CDR1 and CDR2 sequences are MNHEY and SMNVEV (reference sequence). This CDR3 is built from 15 residues. The trim removed 4 bases at V and 5 bases at J, leaving 5 bases unmatched.

The V gene is TRBV11-3, the J gene TRBJ2-1; 14 nucleotides agree with TRBD2. This CDR3 is 14 amino acids long. Germline CDR1 reads SGHNT; CDR2 reads YENEEA. V dropped 5 bases and J dropped 12; count of bases not matched to a gene: 6. Written as DNA, the CDR3 is TGTGCCAGCAGCCCCGGACTAGCGGGGGGCAGGCAGTTCTTC. Its protein product is CASSPGLAGGRQFF.

The chain couples TRBV7-9 to TRBJ1-2, with D perhaps matching TRBD1 (6 bases). The germline V and J ends were trimmed by 2 bases and 7 bases, with 29 bases remaining between them. Germline CDR1 and CDR2: SEHNR and FQNEAQ (reference sequence). The length of the CDR3 is 19 residues. CDR3 nucleotides: TGTGCCAGCAGCTTAAATAGGACAGTTTCTCTCAGGGAGCAATTTGGCTACACCTTC. It is translated as CASSLNRTVSLREQFGYTF.

The gene calls are TRBV28 and TRBJ1-4; no clear D gene. The V end was cut by 5 bases, the J end by 7 bases, with 11 bases between. CDR3 length: 13 amino acids. Looked up from germline, CDR1 is MDHEN and CDR2 is SYDVKM. The CDR3 protein is CASSAVPSEKLFF. In nucleotides, the CDR3 is TGTGCCAGCAGTGCAGTCCCAAGTGAAAAACTGTTTTTT.

The chain recombines TRBV4-1 with TRBJ1-5, with 8 bases matching TRBD1. The CDR3 extends over 17 amino acids. Germline values: CDR1 MGHRA, CDR2 YSYEKL. After removal of 3 bases from V and 3 bases from J, the junction contained 10 bases not matched to a gene. The CDR3 loop reads CASSHDQTGGDNQPQHF. The CDR3 DNA follows: TGCGCCAGCAGCCACGACCAAACAGGGGGGGACAATCAGCCCCAGCATTTT.

The chain recombines TRBV10-3 with TRBJ2-5; D might be TRBD1 (5 bases). There are 15 residues in the CDR3. Trimming pared 0 bases from V and 4 bases from J, leaving 12 bases between. Germline values: CDR1 ENHRY, CDR2 SYGVKD. DNA for the CDR3: TGTGCCATCAGTGAGTCGAAAGGGGTAGGAGAGACCCAGTACTTC. This codes for CAISESKGVGETQYF.

A note on this clone: One end of the junction fails to match germline, which may point to a read error. The chain employs TRBV5-4 and TRBJ1-2; 7 bases agree with TRBD1. Germline-derived CDR1 and CDR2 are SGHNT and YYREEE (reference sequence). This CDR3 has 15 amino acids. In DNA form, the CDR3 reads TGTGCCAGCAGCTTTGAACAGGGGAGGTTTTATGGGTACACCTTC. Protein sequence: CASSFEQGRFYGYTF. Full variable domain (rest looked up from reference TRBV5-4 and TRBJ1-2): ETGVTQSPTHLIKTRGQQVTLRCSSQSGHNTVSWYQQALGQGPQFIFQYYREEENGRGNFPPRFSGLQFPNYSSELNVNALELDDSALYLCASSFEQGRFYGYTFGSGTRLTVV.